The next 21 T cell receptor beta chains were all read from a single sample in a study of T cell changes during pregnancy in multiple sclerosis. Profiling relied on immunoSEQ multiplex PCR, and the TCRdb table lists in-frame clones only, not all of them. In the table there are fewer than 60,000 clones, approximately 95% of which are singletons. This specimen consisted of CD8+ T cells from peripheral blood mononuclear cells, obtained in the first trimester of pregnancy. The receptor set was obtained from a female donor with multiple sclerosis, enrolled in a pregnancy study.

The rearrangement joins TRBV27 to TRBJ1-2, with D perhaps TRBD1 (6 bases). Germline-derived CDR1 and CDR2 are MNHEY and SMNVEV (reference sequence). The CDR3 has 15 amino acids. Trimming stripped 0 bases from V and 9 bases from J, with 17 bases between. In DNA form, the CDR3 reads TGTGCCAGCAGTTTATCGCCAGGACAGACCACCCGCTACACCTTC. Encoded protein: CASSLSPGQTTRYTF.

This chain connects TRBV5-1 to TRBJ1-1; D is unclear. In germline, CDR1 is SGHRS, CDR2 YFSETQ. The CDR3 length is 13 residues. Trimming pared 0 bases from V and 0 bases from J, leaving 3 bases between. The CDR3, as DNA: TGCGCCAGCAGCTTGGCTCTGAACACTGAAGCTTTCTTT. It encodes CASSLALNTEAFF.

This chain links TRBV5-5 with TRBJ2-7; D is unresolved. This CDR3 comprises 15 residues. V was pared by 0 bases and J by 0 bases, with 10 bases between. From germline, CDR1 is SGHKS and CDR2 YYEKEE (reference sequence). CDR3 in amino acids: CASSLADSFSYEQYF. In DNA, the CDR3 is TGTGCCAGCAGCTTGGCCGACTCTTTCTCCTACGAGCAGTACTTC. The full variable domain, its missing parts supplied by reference TRBV5-5 and TRBJ2-7, is DAGVTQSPTHLIKTRGQQVTLRCSPISGHKSVSWYQQVLGQGPQFIFQYYEKEERGRGNFPDRFSARQFPNYSSELNVNALLLGDSALYLCASSLADSFSYEQYFGPGTRLTVT.

The chain links TRBV19 to TRBJ1-1, with a weak D call TRBD1 (5 bases). CDR1 is LNHDA and CDR2 is SQIVND in the germline V gene (reference sequence). The CDR3 runs 16 residues. Between the trimmed V and J ends, which lost 3 bases and 2 bases, there was a span of 16 bases. CDR3 sequence: CASSIDGRDFNTEAFF. In nucleotides, the CDR3 is TGTGCCAGTAGTATTGACGGGAGGGACTTCAACACTGAAGCTTTCTTT.

This sequence joins TRBV4-3 and TRBJ2-3; 7 bases map to TRBD1. V lost 3 bases, J lost 2 bases, and 8 bases stayed unmatched. Germline loops: CDR1 LGHNA, CDR2 YSLEER. The CDR3 covers 16 residues. Written as DNA, the CDR3 is TGCGCCAGCAGCCAGGCGGACAGGTCCCTCACAGATACGCAGTATTTT. This sequence encodes CASSQADRSLTDTQYF.

V and J are TRBV2 and TRBJ1-3; the D gene is possibly TRBD1 (6 bases). The germline V gene has CDR1 SNHLY and CDR2 FYNNEI. The ends were cut back, 6 bases at V and 8 bases at J, with 11 bases in the middle. CDR3 length: 12 residues. The CDR3: CASRGGIDTIYF. Here the CDR3 DNA reads TGTGCCAGCAGAGGGGGTATAGACACCATATATTTT.

This chain connects TRBV9 to TRBJ1-3, with a possible D match to TRBD1 (6 bases). The CDR3 totals 15 residues. The germline V and J ends were trimmed by 1 base and 2 bases, with 10 bases remaining between them. Germline V CDR1 and CDR2: SGDLS, YYNGEE. The CDR3 DNA reads TGTGCCAGCAGCGTAAACAGGGCGGCTGGAAACACCATATATTTT. It yields the protein CASSVNRAAGNTIYF.

V gene TRBV2 combines with J gene TRBJ1-1, with 10 positions matching TRBD1. This CDR3 is built from 13 residues. CDR1 SNHLY and CDR2 FYNNEI come from the germline V gene. V lost 4 bases, J lost 4 bases, and 0 bases stayed unmatched. In nucleotides, the CDR3 is TGTGCCAGCAGTGGGACAGGGGGCACTGAAGCTTTCTTT. Amino acids: CASSGTGGTEAFF.

This chain joins TRBV27 and TRBJ2-1, with TRBD2 matching 8 bases. The CDR3 is made up of 14 amino acids. Germline V lookup: CDR1 MNHEY, CDR2 SMNVEV (reference sequence). After removal of 8 bases from V and 2 bases from J, the junction contained 5 bases not matched to a gene. CDR3 loop: CASRAGAAYNEQFF. DNA of the CDR3: TGTGCCAGCCGAGCGGGAGCCGCCTACAATGAGCAGTTCTTC.

As regards this clone: It is unclear where the CDR3 begins or ends on the DNA, so no DNA is shown, and the CDR3 is as TCRdb lists it. The V and J genes are TRBV7-9 and TRBJ2-1; no DNA check was done on the table's D call, TRBD2. The CDR3 contains 12 residues when both ends are counted. Per the germline V gene, CDR1 is SEHNR and CDR2 is FQNEAQ (reference sequence). CDR3 loop: CASSVGYGSGFF.

The genes are TRBV5-4 and TRBJ2-1; maybe TRBD1 (6 bases). CDR1 is SGHNT and CDR2 is YYREEE in the germline V gene (reference sequence). V was shortened by 4 bases and J by 9 bases, with 8 bases between the two germline ends. The CDR3 contains 11 residues. As DNA, the CDR3 is TGTGCCAGCAGCCAGGGGTCTGAGCAGTTCTTC. Translated: CASSQGSEQFF.

V usage is TRBV6-5 and J usage is TRBJ2-1, with 8 bases fitting TRBD2. The length of the CDR3 is 15 residues. From germline, CDR1 is MNHEY and CDR2 SVGAGI. Trimming removed 2 bases from V and 8 bases from J; junction bases left unmatched: 8. The CDR3 spells CASSYDPSGRDEQFF. In DNA form, the CDR3 reads TGTGCCAGCAGTTACGATCCTAGCGGGCGGGATGAGCAGTTCTTC.

This clone has only one observation. V gene TRBV5-1 combines with J gene TRBJ2-5; 7 bases are shared with TRBD1. Unmatched junction bases numbered 4, after V lost 0 bases and J lost 5 bases. Germline lookup yields CDR1 SGHRS and CDR2 YFSETQ. The CDR3 totals 14 residues. This CDR3 reads CASSLGQGWETQYF. The CDR3, as DNA: TGCGCCAGCAGCTTGGGACAGGGTTGGGAGACCCAGTACTTC.

The rearrangement links TRBV5-1 to TRBJ2-1, with 10 positions matching TRBD2. The CDR3 is 17 amino acids. After removal of 4 bases from V and 5 bases from J, the junction contained 12 bases not matched to a gene. The germline V gene has CDR1 SGHRS and CDR2 YFSETQ. CDR3: CASSMARRLAGDNEQFF. The CDR3, as DNA: TGCGCCAGCAGCATGGCCAGGCGGCTAGCGGGGGACAATGAGCAGTTCTTC.

This chain joins TRBV19 and TRBJ2-3; tentative D call: TRBD2 (7 bases). CDR3 length equals 14 residues. Looked up from germline, CDR1 is LNHDA and CDR2 is SQIVND (reference sequence). V was clipped by 10 bases and J by 2 bases, with 16 bases between them. The CDR3 protein is CATNWGGSTDTQYF. CDR3 coding DNA: TGTGCCACCAACTGGGGGGGCTCCACAGATACGCAGTATTTT.

The genes are TRBV7-9 and TRBJ2-1, with 8 bases that match TRBD2. Germline V gene data show CDR1 as SEHNR and CDR2 as FQNEAQ (reference sequence). The CDR3 spans 17 residues. With V trimmed by 0 bases and J by 5 bases, 9 bases remained unmatched. The CDR3 spells CASSLALAGGRHNEQFF. The CDR3 DNA sequence: TGTGCCAGCAGCTTAGCGCTTGCGGGAGGAAGGCACAATGAGCAGTTCTTC.

J is TRBJ1-2 and V is TRBV14; D possibly corresponds to TRBD1 (5 bases). The V end was cut by 4 bases, the J end by 0 bases, with 15 bases between. Germline V lookup: CDR1 SGHDN, CDR2 FVKESK. CDR3 length: 16 amino acids. The CDR3 sequence: CASSPRTAGPNYGYTF. The CDR3 DNA reads TGTGCCAGCAGCCCTCGGACGGCGGGACCTAACTATGGCTACACCTTC. The full variable domain, in which reference TRBV14 and TRBJ1-2 provide the parts outside the CDR3, is EAGVTQFPSHSVIEKGQTVTLRCDPISGHDNLYWYRRVMGKEIKFLLHFVKESKQDESGMPNNRFLAERTGGTYSTLKVQPAELEDSGVYFCASSPRTAGPNYGYTFGSGTRLTVV.

The rearrangement joins TRBV4-2 to TRBJ2-7; 13 bases are shared with TRBD2. V shed 3 bases, J shed 6 bases, and the junction held 2 bases outside the gene matches. Per the germline V gene, CDR1 is LGHNA and CDR2 is YNFKEQ. The CDR3 contains 14 residues. CDR3: CASSHRTSGSEQYF. For the CDR3, the DNA is TGTGCCAGCAGCCACAGGACTAGCGGGAGCGAGCAGTACTTC.

The chain carries TRBV5-1 and TRBJ1-2; 9 bases fit TRBD1. V lost 5 bases, J lost 6 bases, and 5 bases stayed unmatched. Looked up from germline, CDR1 is SGHRS and CDR2 is YFSETQ. This CDR3 region has 13 residues. Written as DNA, the CDR3 is TGCGCCAGCAGTACAGGGGGCGAGAATGGCTACACCTTC. Protein: CASSTGGENGYTF.

V is TRBV11-2 and J is TRBJ1-2; a possible D gene is TRBD1 (5 bases). Per the germline V gene, CDR1 is SGHAT and CDR2 is FQNNGV. This CDR3 is 14 amino acids long. V was pared by 2 bases and J by 6 bases, with 13 bases between. This chain's CDR3 is CASSLFSRADGYTF. In DNA, the CDR3 is TGTGCCAGCAGCTTATTCTCCAGGGCGGATGGCTACACCTTC.

Remarks on this clone: Distinct nucleotide sequences in the sample also encode this CDR3. The V call is TRBV19, the J call TRBJ2-7, with 11 nucleotides matching TRBD2. The length of the CDR3 is 14 residues. The V segment lost 2 bases and the J segment 4 bases; nucleotides outside the gene matches: 1. CDR1 and CDR2 from the germline V gene are LNHDA and SQIVND (reference sequence). CDR3 sequence reads: CASSITSGSYEQYF. The CDR3 DNA sequence: TGTGCCAGTAGTATAACTAGCGGGAGTTACGAGCAGTACTTC. Filled out from reference TRBV19 and TRBJ2-7, the complete variable domain reads DGGITQSPKYLFRKEGQNVTLSCEQNLNHDAMYWYRQDPGQGLRLIYYSQIVNDFQKGDIAEGYSVSREKKESFPLTVTSAQKNPTAFYLCASSITSGSYEQYFGPGTRLTVT.